Below, 2 T cell receptor beta chains from the same sample are listed, as sequenced in a study of shared clonotypes between healthy human individuals. Clones were sequenced by immunoSEQ multiplex PCR, and TCRdb holds only the in-frame ones, with some missing. The sample lists about 680,000 clones; 73% were seen once. Sequencing was carried out using memory CD4+ T cells sorted from blood. Indicated subset: CD45RA-negative fraction. The receptors originated from a young woman in good health.

This chain connects TRBV6-5 to TRBJ2-5; 9 bases are a match to TRBD2. Germline CDR1 is MNHEY and CDR2 is SVGAGI. The V and J ends lost 0 bases and 4 bases, in that order; junction bases with no gene match: 3. The CDR3 runs to 15 residues. In nucleotides, the CDR3 is TGTGCCAGCAGTTACTCCGGCGGGAGGGCAGAGACCCAGTACTTC. Its translation: CASSYSGGRAETQYF.

The rearrangement uses TRBV20-1 and TRBJ2-7, with 8 bases aligning to TRBD2. Germline V lookup: CDR1 DFQATT, CDR2 SNEGSKA (reference sequence). V trimming: 6 bases; J trimming: 4 bases; junction bases outside the gene matches: 2. The CDR3 extends over 11 amino acids. The CDR3 coding sequence is TGCAGTGCGGAGCGGGAGTACGAGCAGTACTTC. Its translation is CSAEREYEQYF.